The present T cell receptor beta chain was sequenced within a study of CD8 T cells in Susac syndrome. Study information: At blood draw, Susac syndrome patients were therapy-naive, on corticosteroids, or on intravenous immunoglobulin alone.

The V gene's germline CDR1 is SQVTM and CDR2 ANQGSEA. Trimming removed 4 bases at V and 0 bases at J, with 11 bases between. The CDR3 is made up of 14 amino acids. Recently defined diagnostic criteria for definite or probable disease were fulfilled by Susac syndrome patients. Study results and caveats: Susac-specific public clones were found in both the total CD8+ and the CD8+ TEMRA repertoires, with more than 15 in the former and 5 or 6 in the latter.

Details on this clonotype: Antigen: not known.

The RNA input was about 0.45 to 1 ug, and it was reverse transcribed with random hexamers. TCRdb re-called the immunoSEQ multiplex PCR reads through MiXCR, storing one row per CDR3 protein. The sample has 95,000 to 150,000 distinct CDR3 sequences, roughly 94% seen once. Material: CD8+ T cells from PBMCs. The source of this sequence is a human donor with Susac syndrome. This chain connects TRBV29-1 to TRBJ2-3, with D perhaps TRBD2 (6 bases). CDR3: CSVVSGLSTDTQYF. The CDR3 DNA reads as TGCAGCGTTGTCAGCGGGCTAAGCACAGATACGCAGTATTTT.